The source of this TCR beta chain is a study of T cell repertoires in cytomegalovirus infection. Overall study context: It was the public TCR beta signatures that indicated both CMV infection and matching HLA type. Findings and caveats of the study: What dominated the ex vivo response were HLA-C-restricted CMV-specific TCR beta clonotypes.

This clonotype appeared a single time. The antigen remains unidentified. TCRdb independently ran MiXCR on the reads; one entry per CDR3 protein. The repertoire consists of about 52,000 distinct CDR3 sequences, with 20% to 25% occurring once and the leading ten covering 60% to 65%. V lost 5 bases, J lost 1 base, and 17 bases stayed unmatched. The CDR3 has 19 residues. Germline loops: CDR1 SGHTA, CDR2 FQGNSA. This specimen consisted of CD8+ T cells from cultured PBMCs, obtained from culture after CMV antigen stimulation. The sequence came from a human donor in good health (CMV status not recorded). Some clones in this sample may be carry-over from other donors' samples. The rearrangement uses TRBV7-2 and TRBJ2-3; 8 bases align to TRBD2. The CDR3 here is CASSARDESGSGGTDTQYF. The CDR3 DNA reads TGTGCCAGCAGCGCGCGCGATGAGAGCGGGAGTGGCGGCACAGATACGCAGTATTTT.